This is a list of T cell receptor beta chains from one sample in a study of T cell repertoires in aging, cancer and after chemotherapy. TCRdb passed the multiplex PCR reads through MiXCR, listing each CDR3 protein once. The table lists 9,500 to 15,000 distinct CDR3 sequences, about 31% of them singletons. Sample: blood. These TCRs come from a human donor in good health. The donor label of this sample is uncertain. Each CDR3 is given with its conserved first and last residue. A D gene is named only where the DNA matches it firmly. Clone sizes are given selectively: once, few, many, or a class where the clone is expanded.

few TRBJ1-1 NA TRBV20-1 TGCAGTGCGCCAGCCGGGACAAAGAACACTGAAGCTTTCTTT CSAPAGTKNTEAFF
NA TRBJ2-7 NA TRBV30 TGTGCCTGGAGTGTAGACACGGGGTCCTACGAGCAGTACTTC CAWSVDTGSYEQYF
NA TRBJ2-3 TRBD2 TRBV12-3/TRBV12-4 TGTGCCAGCAGTTTAAGCGGGGGGAGGAGAGATACGCAGTATTTT CASSLSGGRRDTQYF
few TRBJ1-2 NA TRBV18 TGTGCCAGCTCATCGTCCGGGACACCCTCTAACTATGGCTACACCTTC CASSSSGTPSNYGYTF
medium-sized TRBJ2-3 NA TRBV6-4 TGTGCCAGCTCGCTAGCAGACACAGATACGCAGTATTTT CASSLADTDTQYF
few TRBJ2-7 TRBD1 TRBV10-3 TGTGCCATCAGTATGGACAGGGGTTTCGGAGAGCAGTACTTC CAISMDRGFGEQYF
few TRBJ1-1 NA TRBV6-6 TGTGCCAGCAGTGGCATGCAAAACACTGAAGCTTTCTTT CASSGMQNTEAFF
NA TRBJ2-7 NA TRBV5-6 TGTGCCAGCAGCCCAGCCTGGGACCCCTACGAGCAGTACTTC CASSPAWDPYEQYF
NA TRBJ2-1 NA TRBV6-1 TGTGCCGGCAGTGAAGTGGGTGCGGCCCCATCGGCACAGTTCTTC CAGSEVGAAPSAQFF
medium-sized TRBJ2-2 TRBD2 TRBV6-4 TGTGCCAGCAGTGCTAGCGGGGAGTGGAACGGGGAGCTGTTTTTT CASSASGEWNGELFF
NA TRBJ1-5 NA TRBV19 TGTGCCAGTAGCCCGACAGTGGCGGCCCATCAGCCCCAGCATTTT CASSPTVAAHQPQHF
NA TRBJ1-5 NA TRBV6-1 TGTGCCAGCAGTGGACAGGATAGCAATCAGCCCCAGCATTTT CASSGQDSNQPQHF
medium-sized TRBJ1-2 TRBD1 TRBV29-1 TGCAGCGTGGGGACAGAGAACTATGGCTACACCTTC CSVGTENYGYTF
NA TRBJ2-5 NA TRBV6-1 TGTGCCAGCAGGGAAATTGGGATGCAGACCCAGTACTTC CASREIGMQTQYF
NA TRBJ1-1 TRBD1 TRBV11-2 TGTGCCAGCAGCCTCCAGGGACAGCTGAACACTGAAGCTTTCTTT CASSLQGQLNTEAFF
few TRBJ2-1 TRBD2 TRBV19 TGTGCCAGTAGCTTAACTAGCGGGGGGACCACAGGGGATGAGCAGTTCTTC CASSLTSGGTTGDEQFF
NA TRBJ1-5 NA TRBV12-3/TRBV12-4 TGTGCCAGCAGTTTTACGGAGAATCAGCCCCAGCATTTT CASSFTENQPQHF
NA TRBJ1-4 NA TRBV6-1 TGTGCCAGCAGGATGCAGGACAGTCGGGCGAGTCCTAATGAAAAACTGTTTTTT CASRMQDSRASPNEKLFF
NA TRBJ1-5 TRBD1 TRBV19 TGTGCCAGTAGCTTCGACAGGGGGCGACATCAGCCCCAGCATTTT CASSFDRGRHQPQHF
NA TRBJ1-6 NA TRBV6-5 TGTGCCAGCAGTTACGGACGGGATAATTCACCCCTCCACTTT CASSYGRDNSPLHF
few TRBJ1-4 TRBD1 TRBV18 TGTGCCAGCTCACCGACAGGGGGCTTTAACGAAAAACTGTTTTTT CASSPTGGFNEKLFF
few TRBJ2-7 NA TRBV19 TGTGCCAGTAGTTCCCCGACAGAATACGAGCAGTACTTC CASSSPTEYEQYF
NA TRBJ1-1 TRBD1 TRBV12-3/TRBV12-4 TGTGCCAGCAGTGGACAGGGGAGAGGGGCTGAAGCTTTCTTT CASSGQGRGAEAFF
NA TRBJ2-5 NA TRBV6-5 TGTGCCAGCAGTTACAGTCTCGAGGGTCAAGAGACCCAGTACTTC CASSYSLEGQETQYF
few TRBJ2-1 TRBD2 TRBV18 TGTGCCAGCAGACACAAGGGAACTAGCGGGGGGTGGTCCTACAATGAGCAGTTCTTC CASRHKGTSGGWSYNEQFF
few TRBJ2-5 TRBD2 TRBV15 TGTGCCACTACGTCCTATGAGCGGGGGGCGTCGGAGACCCAGTACTTC CATTSYERGASETQYF
NA TRBJ2-3 TRBD2 TRBV6-4 TGTGCCAGCAGACCCGGGGGGGGCGCCGCAGATACGCAGTATTTT CASRPGGGAADTQYF
NA TRBJ2-7 NA TRBV5-5 TGTGCCAGCAGCTTGTGGGTCCCCTACGAGCAGTACTTC CASSLWVPYEQYF
few TRBJ2-7 NA TRBV6-9 TGTGCCAGCAGTTATCAACAAGAGCAGTACTTC CASSYQQEQYF